These 3 T cell receptor beta chains were all obtained from the same sample, sequenced in a study of OX40 agonist ivuxolimab in advanced cancers. TCRdb's table, derived via immunoSEQ multiplex PCR, lists solely in-frame clones and lacks some. Of some 78,000 clones in the sample, 88% were seen once. Source: CD4+ or CD8+ T cells sorted from blood, taken in a trial of the OX40 agonist ivuxolimab. The receptors stem from an adult with an advanced solid tumor such as melanoma, head and neck, liver or kidney cancer.

This chain links TRBV29-1 with TRBJ1-2, with D possibly TRBD1 on 6 matching bases. The V end was cut by 3 bases, the J end by 8 bases, with 16 bases between. This CDR3 contains 13 residues. CDR1 and CDR2 from the germline V gene are SQVTM and ANQGSEA. The CDR3 protein is CSVEGATRGGYTF. The CDR3 DNA is TGCAGCGTTGAGGGGGCCACGCGCGGGGGCTACACCTTC.

J is TRBJ2-4 and V is TRBV6-6; perhaps TRBD1 as D (5 bases). The CDR3 totals 16 residues. V was cut by 3 bases and J by 2 bases, with 14 bases left in between. The germline gives CDR1 MNHNY, CDR2 SVGAGI (reference sequence). The CDR3 DNA follows: TGTGCCAGCAGTTATAAGGGGATGTTTTCCAAAAACATTCAGTACTTC. Protein sequence: CASSYKGMFSKNIQYF.

The chain links TRBV4-1 to TRBJ1-1; D is perhaps TRBD1 (5 bases). The germline V and J ends were trimmed by 3 bases and 10 bases, with 21 bases remaining between them. CDR1 MGHRA and CDR2 YSYEKL come from the germline V gene. The CDR3 is 15 amino acids. CDR3 sequence reads: CASSHDGTPGSGAFF. In nucleotides, the CDR3 is TGCGCCAGCAGCCACGACGGGACTCCCGGGAGCGGAGCTTTCTTT.